Listed below are T cell receptor beta chains from one sample, sequenced in a study of memory CD4+ T cells and cytomegalovirus serostatus. Measured with immunoSEQ multiplex PCR; TCRdb has only the in-frame clones, and not every one. The data hold about 56,000 clones, with about 80% observed a single time. Sequencing used memory CD4+ T cells from blood. Receptor source: an adult in good health and CMV-seropositive. Each CDR3 is given with its conserved first and last residue. Each record gives: D gene, J gene, clone size, V gene, CDR3 protein, CDR3 DNA. A D gene is named only where the DNA matches it firmly. Not every row has a clone size; where given, it reads once, few, many or a size class.

>.|TRBJ2-5|.|TRBV9
CASSVKGETQYF
TGTGCCAGCAGCGTTAAGGGAGAGACCCAGTACTTC
>TRBD2|TRBJ2-5|.|TRBV6-5
CASSYSRTRLGAQYF
TGTGCCAGCAGTTACTCCCGGACTAGGCTAGGTGCCCAGTACTTC
>.|TRBJ1-2|once|TRBV6-5
CASSYSSQGGAAGYTF
TGTGCCAGCAGTTACTCCTCTCAGGGAGGGGCGGCAGGCTACACCTTC
>.|TRBJ2-3|once|TRBV7-2
CASSSWTNTDTQYF
TGTGCCAGCAGCAGCTGGACAAACACAGATACGCAGTATTTT
>.|TRBJ2-2|.|TRBV7-3
CASSSPRANTGELFF
TGTGCCAGCAGCTCTCCCCGAGCGAACACCGGGGAGCTGTTTTTT
>.|TRBJ1-1|.|TRBV28
CASSRGGSDTEAFF
TGTGCCAGCAGTCGCGGGGGCTCGGACACTGAAGCTTTCTTT
>.|TRBJ1-2|.|TRBV2
CASSVSAEWGYTF
TGTGCCAGCAGTGTTTCGGCAGAATGGGGCTACACCTTC
>TRBD1|TRBJ1-1|once|TRBV7-2
CASSLVRGLFLSEAFF
TGTGCCAGCAGCTTAGTCAGGGGGCTATTCTTATCTGAAGCTTTCTTT
>.|TRBJ2-2|.|TRBV5-6
CASSLILWTGELFF
TGTGCCAGCAGCTTAATACTCTGGACCGGGGAGCTGTTTTTT
>TRBD2|TRBJ2-4|.|TRBV6-6
CASQRDSRDIQYF
TGTGCCAGCCAGCGGGATAGTAGGGACATTCAGTACTTC
>.|TRBJ1-4|medium-sized|TRBV27
CASRDSGEKDEKLFF
TGTGCCAGCAGGGACTCGGGGGAGAAGGATGAAAAACTGTTTTTT
>.|TRBJ2-7|.|TRBV12-5
CASGLFPGTSYEQYF
TGTGCTAGTGGTTTGTTCCCCGGGACTTCTTACGAGCAGTACTTC
>.|TRBJ1-4|.|TRBV30
CAWRGTVWNEKLFF
TGTGCCTGGAGGGGGACCGTCTGGAATGAAAAACTGTTTTTT